Listed here are 31 T cell receptor beta chains from one sample, sequenced in a study of neurological immune-mediated disorders. TCRdb ran MiXCR on the 5' RACE reads and lists one entry per CDR3 protein. The sample lists some 15,000 distinct CDR3 sequences, roughly 13% occurring once. Specimen: CD8+ T cells from blood. All receptors derive from a female donor with HTLV-1-associated myelopathy (HAM/TSP).

This clonotype was recorded many times. The chain couples TRBV20-1 to TRBJ2-7; 12 nucleotides agree with TRBD1. J gave up 0 bases and V 5 bases, and 11 bases lay outside the gene matches. In germline, CDR1 is DFQATT, CDR2 SNEGSKA (reference sequence). The CDR3 totals 17 residues. CDR3 loop: CSAAGTGGAPSSYEQYF. The CDR3 nucleotides are TGCAGTGCTGCCGGGACAGGGGGCGCCCCAAGCTCCTACGAGCAGTACTTC.

This chain uses TRBV5-1 with TRBJ2-7; 8 positions match TRBD1. The junction had 7 bases not matched to a gene; V was cut back by 2 bases and J by 6 bases. Germline assignment: CDR1 SGHRS and CDR2 YFSETQ. This CDR3 has 14 residues. Here the CDR3 DNA reads TGCGCCAGCAGCTTAATCGACAGGGGAGGCGAGCAGTACTTC. It specifies CASSLIDRGGEQYF.

This clonotype was recorded at least ten times. The rearrangement uses TRBV6-4 and TRBJ1-5; unclear D gene. This CDR3 spans 11 amino acids. Trimming removed 4 bases at V and 9 bases at J, with 7 bases between. Germline V gene sequence: CDR1 MRHNA, CDR2 SNTAGT. The CDR3 nucleotides read TGTGCCAGCAGTGGCGGAGGGCCCCAGCATTTT. This encodes CASSGGGPQHF.

The sample holds many counts of this clonotype. The V call is TRBV29-1, the J call TRBJ2-1, with no clear D. Trimming removed 2 bases at V and 0 bases at J, with 8 bases between. This CDR3 spans 14 amino acids. The germline V gene has CDR1 SQVTM and CDR2 ANQGSEA. CDR3 region: CSVERTDSYNEQFF. The CDR3 DNA reads TGCAGCGTTGAAAGGACGGACTCCTACAATGAGCAGTTCTTC.

Many counts were recorded for this clonotype. The chain couples TRBV15 to TRBJ2-7, with D possibly TRBD1 on 5 matching bases. Trimming shortened V by 1 base and J by 6 bases, and 16 bases separated the two germline ends. This CDR3 has 15 amino acids. Looked up from germline, CDR1 is LNHNV and CDR2 is YYDKDF (reference sequence). The CDR3 coding sequence is TGTGCCACCAGCAGAGGAGCGCAGGAAAGGGGCGAGCAGTACTTC. Protein product: CATSRGAQERGEQYF.

J is TRBJ2-5 and V is TRBV5-5, with 7 bases lining up with TRBD1. The V and J ends lost 4 bases and 5 bases, in that order; junction bases with no gene match: 11. This CDR3 has 15 residues. CDR1 is SGHKS and CDR2 is YYEKEE in the germline V gene (reference sequence). DNA for the CDR3: TGTGCCAGCAGCCTCACGACAGGGTATCTCGAGACCCAGTACTTC. Residues: CASSLTTGYLETQYF. Using reference TRBV5-5 and TRBJ2-5 for the parts outside the CDR3, the full variable domain is DAGVTQSPTHLIKTRGQQVTLRCSPISGHKSVSWYQQVLGQGPQFIFQYYEKEERGRGNFPDRFSARQFPNYSSELNVNALLLGDSALYLCASSLTTGYLETQYFGPGTRLLVL.

The sample holds many counts of this clonotype. The V gene is TRBV7-9, the J gene TRBJ2-1, with 7 positions matching TRBD2. V shed 5 bases and J 7 bases; nucleotides not matched to a gene: 5. CDR3 length equals 13 residues. Germline-derived CDR1 and CDR2 are SEHNR and FQNEAQ (reference sequence). Here the CDR3 reads CASSHGLVNEQFF. CDR3 bases: TGTGCCAGCAGCCACGGACTAGTGAATGAGCAGTTCTTC. Combining the CDR3 with reference TRBV7-9 and TRBJ2-1 gives the whole variable domain DTGVSQNPRHKITKRGQNVTFRCDPISEHNRLYWYRQTLGQGPEFLTYFQNEAQLEKSRLLSDRFSAERPKGSFSTLEIQRTEQGDSAMYLCASSHGLVNEQFFGPGTRLTVL.

This clonotype appeared many times. The chain links TRBV7-9 to TRBJ2-3; TRBD2 agrees at 11 bases. The CDR3 has 16 amino acids. Germline V gene data show CDR1 as SEHNR and CDR2 as FQNEAQ (reference sequence). After removal of 5 bases from V and 0 bases from J, the junction contained 4 bases not matched to a gene. Here the CDR3 reads CASSVSGGASTDTQYF. The CDR3 bases are TGTGCCAGCAGCGTTAGCGGGGGGGCCAGCACAGATACGCAGTATTTT. Full variable domain (rest looked up from reference TRBV7-9 and TRBJ2-3): DTGVSQNPRHKITKRGQNVTFRCDPISEHNRLYWYRQTLGQGPEFLTYFQNEAQLEKSRLLSDRFSAERPKGSFSTLEIQRTEQGDSAMYLCASSVSGGASTDTQYFGPGTRLTVL.

This clonotype showed up many times. The chain uses TRBV9 and TRBJ2-2; no clear D gene. Germline assignment: CDR1 SGDLS and CDR2 YYNGEE. V was trimmed by 3 bases and J by 1 base, leaving 10 bases between them. This CDR3 contains 15 residues. The DNA for the CDR3 is TGTGCCAGCAGCGAGGGCCCCGGGAACACCGGGGAGCTGTTTTTT. This sequence encodes CASSEGPGNTGELFF. Complete variable domain (other parts from reference TRBV9 and TRBJ2-2): DSGVTQTPKHLITATGQRVTLRCSPRSGDLSVYWYQQSLDQGLQFLIQYYNGEERAKGNILERFSAQQFPDLHSELNLSSLELGDSALYFCASSEGPGNTGELFFGEGSRLTVL.

In its sample, this clonotype ranks as medium-sized. The V call is TRBV4-1, the J call TRBJ1-3; perhaps TRBD1 as D (5 bases). Germline loops: CDR1 MGHRA, CDR2 YSYEKL. Deletions cut 1 base from V and 6 bases from J, with 10 bases between. The CDR3 contains 14 residues. Here the CDR3 reads CASSQVQGENTIYF. In nucleotides, the CDR3 is TGCGCCAGCAGCCAAGTTCAGGGCGAAAACACCATATATTTT.

This clonotype was seen at least ten times. The chain carries TRBV27 and TRBJ2-1; 10 nucleotides line up with TRBD2. The CDR3 has 15 amino acids. CDR1 and CDR2 (germline): MNHEY, SMNVEV (reference sequence). The V gene end was trimmed by 5 bases and the J gene end by 3 bases; junction bases not matched to a gene: 4. In DNA, the CDR3 is TGTGCCAGCAGTATAGGACTAGCGGTCTACAATGAGCAGTTCTTC. Its protein product is CASSIGLAVYNEQFF.

This clonotype was seen at least ten times. The chain carries TRBV6-5 and TRBJ2-7; D is uncertain. The germline V gene encodes CDR1 MNHEY and CDR2 SVGAGI. This CDR3 spans 13 amino acids. Between the trimmed V and J ends, which lost 0 bases and 3 bases, there was a span of 6 bases. DNA for the CDR3: TGTGCCAGCAGTTACTCGATTTTCTACGAGCAGTACTTC. Its translation: CASSYSIFYEQYF.

Remarks on this clonotype: A much larger clone differs by one base, so this may be a read error. The chain combines TRBV7-6 with TRBJ2-1; D is tentatively TRBD1 or TRBD2 (6 bases each). This CDR3 is built from 14 residues. Germline CDR1 and CDR2: SGHVS and FNYEAQ. V dropped 6 bases and J dropped 4 bases, with 13 bases sitting between them. The CDR3 region is CASRLGGRYNEQFF. For the CDR3, the DNA is TGTGCCAGCAGATTGGGGGGCAGGTACAATGAGCAGTTCTTC.

This clonotype has a count of ten or more. The chain couples TRBV20-1 to TRBJ1-2; TRBD1 aligns across 10 bases. Germline V gene lookup returns CDR1 DFQATT and CDR2 SNEGSKA (reference sequence). CDR3 length: 15 residues. The J segment lost 3 bases and the V segment lost 1 base, leaving 5 bases of the junction unmatched. CDR3: CSARGGQGGDYGYTF. CDR3 in DNA: TGCAGTGCTAGAGGCGGACAGGGGGGTGACTATGGCTACACCTTC.

This clonotype was recorded at least ten times. The V call is TRBV27, the J call TRBJ2-2; D perhaps matches TRBD1 (5 bases). CDR3 length equals 14 residues. V lost 2 bases, J lost 5 bases, and 9 bases lay in between. Germline V gives CDR1 MNHEY, CDR2 SMNVEV (reference sequence). CDR3 region: CASSLGAATGELFF. DNA of the CDR3: TGTGCCAGCAGTTTAGGGGCGGCGACCGGGGAGCTGTTTTTT.

This clonotype occurred a few times. The CDR3 nucleotides are TGCAGTGCTAGAGAGGGAGGACCGGCGGGCACCGGGGAGCTGTTTTTT. Protein: CSAREGGPAGTGELFF. The chain employs TRBV20-1 and TRBJ2-2, with D perhaps TRBD2 (6 bases). From germline, CDR1 is DFQATT and CDR2 SNEGSKA (reference sequence). V was pared by 0 bases and J by 4 bases, with 15 bases between. The CDR3 is made up of 16 amino acids.

This clonotype is classed as large. The rearrangement uses TRBV5-1 and TRBJ2-1; 8 nucleotides match TRBD2. The germline V gene encodes CDR1 SGHRS and CDR2 YFSETQ. This CDR3 spans 15 amino acids. The junction had 2 bases not matched to a gene; V was cut back by 0 bases and J by 3 bases. Here the CDR3 DNA reads TGCGCCAGCAGCTTGGTCAGCGGGAGCTACAATGAGCAGTTCTTC. It is translated as CASSLVSGSYNEQFF.

This clonotype was observed at least ten times. The chain has TRBV15 and TRBJ1-2, with TRBD1 matching 8 bases. The CDR3 spans 13 residues. Germline V gene sequence: CDR1 LNHNV, CDR2 YYDKDF (reference sequence). The trim removed 4 bases at V and 2 bases at J, leaving 0 bases unmatched. CDR3 nucleotide sequence: TGTGCCACCAGCACAGGGGGCAACTATGGCTACACCTTC. Translated, it gives CATSTGGNYGYTF.

This clonotype showed up many times. The CDR3 DNA reads as TGCAGCGTTGAGGAGACTAGCGAAGGTTACGAGCAGTACTTC. This translates into CSVEETSEGYEQYF. The rearrangement joins TRBV29-1 to TRBJ2-7; TRBD2 matches at 8 bases. The V gene end was trimmed by 3 bases and the J gene end by 4 bases; junction bases not matched to a gene: 8. The germline gives CDR1 SQVTM, CDR2 ANQGSEA. This CDR3 contains 14 residues.

V is TRBV3-1 and J is TRBJ2-1, with TRBD2 identical over 10 bases. Trimming cost V 4 bases and J 8 bases; bases outside gene matches: 14. CDR1 LGHDT and CDR2 YNNKEL come from the germline V gene (reference sequence). This CDR3 is built from 17 residues. The CDR3 sequence: CASSPRVAGGTSHEQFF. The CDR3 DNA sequence: TGTGCCAGCAGCCCCCGGGTAGCGGGAGGTACGTCCCATGAGCAGTTCTTC.

This clonotype has ten or more counts. V usage is TRBV7-8 and J usage is TRBJ2-2, with D unclear. V lost 5 bases, J lost 6 bases, and 10 bases lay in between. The CDR3 is 13 amino acids. Germline assignment: CDR1 SGHVS and CDR2 FQNEAQ. The CDR3 bases are TGTGCCAGCAGCCCATCCGGGTCCGGGGAGCTGTTTTTT. As protein: CASSPSGSGELFF.

This clonotype was picked up many times. The chain has TRBV10-3 and TRBJ1-1, with a tentative D call TRBD1 (6 bases). CDR1 and CDR2 from the germline V gene are ENHRY and SYGVKD. There are 16 residues in the CDR3. V shed 0 bases and J shed 0 bases, with 11 bases lying between them. The CDR3 region is CAISESRGFLNTEAFF. CDR3 nucleotides: TGTGCCATCAGTGAGTCGAGGGGGTTCTTGAACACTGAAGCTTTCTTT.

In its sample, this clonotype was seen many times. V is TRBV11-3 and J is TRBJ2-1; 14 bases match TRBD2. V trimming: 7 bases; J trimming: 0 bases; junction bases outside the gene matches: 14. The CDR3 loop spans 20 amino acids. Germline V lookup: CDR1 SGHNT, CDR2 YENEEA. The CDR3 sequence is CASKMYPGLAGEGSYNEQFF. The CDR3 DNA follows: TGTGCCAGCAAAATGTACCCGGGACTAGCGGGAGAGGGCTCCTACAATGAGCAGTTCTTC.

This clonotype was counted at least ten times. The J gene is TRBJ2-1, the V gene TRBV7-8; D not certain. In germline, CDR1 is SGHVS, CDR2 FQNEAQ. Trimming took 6 bases from V and 2 from J, leaving 8 bases between them. The CDR3 has 13 residues. CDR3 sequence (DNA): TGTGCCAGCAGTCCAAGCCCCTACAATGAGCAGTTCTTC. Translating gives CASSPSPYNEQFF.

J is TRBJ1-3 and V is TRBV6-6; no clear D gene. Germline V gene sequence: CDR1 MNHNY, CDR2 SVGAGI (reference sequence). The V end was cut by 0 bases, the J end by 0 bases, with 12 bases between. CDR3 length: 17 amino acids. DNA of the CDR3: TGTGCCAGCAGTTACTCGTTAGGGAAGGACTCTGGAAACACCATATATTTT. Translated, it gives CASSYSLGKDSGNTIYF.

This clonotype was picked up many times. The chain is built from TRBV9 and TRBJ2-7, with D possibly TRBD2 on 5 matching bases. Germline CDR1 SGDLS, CDR2 YYNGEE. CDR3 length equals 15 residues. The germline V and J ends were trimmed by 0 bases and 3 bases, with 13 bases remaining between them. CDR3 sequence: CASSVDAIRGYEQYF. For the CDR3, the DNA is TGTGCCAGCAGCGTAGATGCTATCCGGGGCTACGAGCAGTACTTC.

This clonotype showed up many times. The chain couples TRBV24-1 to TRBJ1-1; no clear D gene. CDR3 size: 17 residues. Germline CDR1 and CDR2: KGHDR and SFDVKD. V lost 2 bases and J 0 bases, leaving 15 bases between the germline ends. The CDR3 nucleotides are TGTGCCACCAGTGATTCCCCCAGTACGGGCTTGAACACTGAAGCTTTCTTT. Translated: CATSDSPSTGLNTEAFF.

Ten or more counts support this clonotype. This sequence joins TRBV7-9 and TRBJ2-7, with D perhaps TRBD1 (6 bases). CDR1 and CDR2 from the germline V gene are SEHNR and FQNEAQ (reference sequence). This CDR3 spans 12 amino acids. Trimming stripped 5 bases from V and 8 bases from J, with 13 bases between. The CDR3 protein is CASSQGNHQQYF. DNA of the CDR3: TGTGCCAGCAGCCAGGGGAACCACCAGCAGTACTTC.

This clonotype was detected many times. The CDR3 is CSARRRGTYEQYF. The DNA for the CDR3 is TGCAGTGCTAGAAGGCGGGGTACCTACGAGCAGTACTTC. The chain has TRBV20-1 and TRBJ2-7; D is perhaps TRBD2 (6 bases). Trimming took 2 bases from V and 2 from J, leaving 10 bases between them. Germline V gene sequence: CDR1 DFQATT, CDR2 SNEGSKA (reference sequence). CDR3 size: 13 residues.

This clonotype occurred many times. The V call is TRBV20-1, the J call TRBJ2-7; TRBD2 matches 8 bases. V trimming: 0 bases; J trimming: 3 bases; junction bases outside the gene matches: 4. This CDR3 is built from 14 residues. Germline V lookup: CDR1 DFQATT, CDR2 SNEGSKA (reference sequence). The CDR3 DNA sequence: TGCAGTGCTAGAGACGGGACTAGGATCTACGAGCAGTACTTC. Translating it yields CSARDGTRIYEQYF.

In its sample, this clonotype was seen many times. V usage is TRBV12-3 or TRBV12-4 and J usage is TRBJ1-1; D is uncertain. This CDR3 has 13 amino acids. V was cut by 5 bases and J by 5 bases, with 12 bases left in between. The CDR3 DNA follows: TGTGCCAGCAGTATTCCCGGGCAGACTGAAGCTTTCTTT. Translation: CASSIPGQTEAFF.